This note documents a single T cell receptor beta chain sequence. Trimming took off 4 bases at V and 9 bases at J, with 10 bases between the two ends. This CDR3 is built from 12 residues. Germline V lookup: CDR1 MNHNY, CDR2 SVGAGI (reference sequence). TCRdb re-derived calls from the 5' RACE reads in MiXCR, one entry per CDR3 protein. The sample contains some 670,000 distinct CDR3 sequences, 9% to 15% of which appear only once. This record belongs to a study of T cells after yellow fever vaccination. The starting material was PBMCs, obtained on the day of the yellow fever booster vaccination. V and J are TRBV6-6 and TRBJ2-1, with D possibly matching TRBD1 (5 bases). The clonotype originates from a man in his thirties or forties who received the YFV17D yellow fever vaccine. The CDR3 loop is CASSSQGSEQFF. The CDR3 DNA reads TGTGCCAGCAGTTCCCAGGGTAGTGAGCAGTTCTTC.